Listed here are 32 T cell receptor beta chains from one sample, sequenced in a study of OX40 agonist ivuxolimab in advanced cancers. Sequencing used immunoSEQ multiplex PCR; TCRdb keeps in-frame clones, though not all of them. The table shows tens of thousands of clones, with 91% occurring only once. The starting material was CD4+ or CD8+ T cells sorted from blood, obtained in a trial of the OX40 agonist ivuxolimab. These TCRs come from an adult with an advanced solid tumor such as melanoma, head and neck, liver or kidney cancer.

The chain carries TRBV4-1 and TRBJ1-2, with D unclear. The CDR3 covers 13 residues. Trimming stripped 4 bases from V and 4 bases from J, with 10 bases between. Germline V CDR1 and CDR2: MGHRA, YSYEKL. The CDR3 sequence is CASSRSSAYGYTF. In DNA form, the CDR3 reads TGCGCCAGCAGCCGAAGCTCGGCCTATGGCTACACCTTC.

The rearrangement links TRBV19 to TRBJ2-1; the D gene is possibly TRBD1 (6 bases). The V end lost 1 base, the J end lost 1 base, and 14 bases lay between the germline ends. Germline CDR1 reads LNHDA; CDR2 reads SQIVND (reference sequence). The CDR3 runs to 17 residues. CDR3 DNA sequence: TGTGCCAGTAGTATAGTCTCCCAGGGGCTTTCCTACAATGAGCAGTTCTTC. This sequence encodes CASSIVSQGLSYNEQFF.

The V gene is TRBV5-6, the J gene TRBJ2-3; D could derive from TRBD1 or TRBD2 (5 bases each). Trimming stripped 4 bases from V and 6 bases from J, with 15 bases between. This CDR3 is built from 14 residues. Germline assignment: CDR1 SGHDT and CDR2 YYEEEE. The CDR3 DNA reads TGTGCCAGCAGCCTGGGGGACCAGCAGGATACGCAGTATTTT. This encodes CASSLGDQQDTQYF.

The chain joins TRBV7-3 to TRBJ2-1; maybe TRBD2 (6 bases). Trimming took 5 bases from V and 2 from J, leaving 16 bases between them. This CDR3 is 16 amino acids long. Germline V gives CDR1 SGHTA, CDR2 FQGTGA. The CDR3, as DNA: TGTGCCAGCAGCGCACCGGTTAGCGGAACCTACAATGAGCAGTTCTTC. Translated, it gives CASSAPVSGTYNEQFF.

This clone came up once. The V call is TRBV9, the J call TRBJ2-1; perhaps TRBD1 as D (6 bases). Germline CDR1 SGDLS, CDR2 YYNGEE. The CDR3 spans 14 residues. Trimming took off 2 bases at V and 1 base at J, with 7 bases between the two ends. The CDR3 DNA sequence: TGTGCCAGCAGCGTTCAGGGGTCCTACAATGAGCAGTTCTTC. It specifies CASSVQGSYNEQFF.

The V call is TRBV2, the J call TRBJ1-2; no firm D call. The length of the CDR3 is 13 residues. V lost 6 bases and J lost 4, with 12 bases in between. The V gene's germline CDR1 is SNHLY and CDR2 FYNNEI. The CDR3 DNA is TGTGCCAGCAGCCGACCGGGCGTCTATGGCTACACCTTC. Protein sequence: CASSRPGVYGYTF.

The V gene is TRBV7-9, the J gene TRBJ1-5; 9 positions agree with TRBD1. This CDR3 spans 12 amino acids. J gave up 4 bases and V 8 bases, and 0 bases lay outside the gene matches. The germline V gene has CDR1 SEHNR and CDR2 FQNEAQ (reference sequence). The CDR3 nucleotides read TGTGCCAGCGGGACAGGGAATCAGCCCCAGCATTTT. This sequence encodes CASGTGNQPQHF.

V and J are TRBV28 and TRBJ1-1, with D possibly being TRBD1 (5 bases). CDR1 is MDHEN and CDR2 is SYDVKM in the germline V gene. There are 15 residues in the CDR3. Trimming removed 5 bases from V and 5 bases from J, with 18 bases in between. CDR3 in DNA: TGTGCCAGCAGTCCCTTAGGACAAACGGGGACTGAAGCTTTCTTT. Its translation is CASSPLGQTGTEAFF. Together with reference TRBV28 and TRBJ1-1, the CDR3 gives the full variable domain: DVKVTQSSRYLVKRTGEKVFLECVQDMDHENMFWYRQDPGLGLRLIYFSYDVKMKEKGDIPEGYSVSREKKERFSLILESASTNQTSMYLCASSPLGQTGTEAFFGQGTRLTVV.

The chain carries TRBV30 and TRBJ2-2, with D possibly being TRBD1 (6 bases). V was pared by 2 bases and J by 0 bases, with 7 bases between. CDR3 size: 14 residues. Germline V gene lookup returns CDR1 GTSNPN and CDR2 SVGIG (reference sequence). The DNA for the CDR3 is TGTGCCTGGAGTTGGACAGCGAACACCGGGGAGCTGTTTTTT. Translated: CAWSWTANTGELFF.

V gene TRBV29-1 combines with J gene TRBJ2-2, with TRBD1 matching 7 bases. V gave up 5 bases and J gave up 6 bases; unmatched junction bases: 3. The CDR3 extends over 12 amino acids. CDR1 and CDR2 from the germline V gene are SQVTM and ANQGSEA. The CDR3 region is CSVTGASGELFF. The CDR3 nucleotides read TGCAGCGTTACAGGGGCGTCCGGGGAGCTGTTTTTT.

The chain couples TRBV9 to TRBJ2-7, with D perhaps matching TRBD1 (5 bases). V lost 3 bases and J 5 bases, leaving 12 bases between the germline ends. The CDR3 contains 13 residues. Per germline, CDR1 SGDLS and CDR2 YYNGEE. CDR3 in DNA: TGTGCCAGCAGCGAACGATCCAGGGACGAGCAGTACTTC. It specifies CASSERSRDEQYF.

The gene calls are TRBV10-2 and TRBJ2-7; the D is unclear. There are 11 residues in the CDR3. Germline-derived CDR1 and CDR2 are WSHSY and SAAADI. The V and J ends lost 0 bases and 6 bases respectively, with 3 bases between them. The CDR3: CASSESLEQYF. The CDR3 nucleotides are TGCGCCAGCAGTGAGTCCCTCGAGCAGTACTTC.

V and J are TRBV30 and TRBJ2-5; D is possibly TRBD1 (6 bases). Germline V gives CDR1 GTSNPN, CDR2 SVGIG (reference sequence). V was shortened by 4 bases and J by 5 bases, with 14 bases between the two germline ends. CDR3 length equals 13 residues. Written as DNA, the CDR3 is TGTGCCTGGAACTACAGGGCTCCGGAGACCCAGTACTTC. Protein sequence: CAWNYRAPETQYF.

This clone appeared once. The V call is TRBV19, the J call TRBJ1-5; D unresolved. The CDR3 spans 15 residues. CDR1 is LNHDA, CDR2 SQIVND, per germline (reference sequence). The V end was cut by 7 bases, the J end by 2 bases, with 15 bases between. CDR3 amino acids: CASTPFAEGNQPQHF. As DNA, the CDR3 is TGTGCCAGTACCCCCTTCGCGGAGGGCAATCAGCCCCAGCATTTT.

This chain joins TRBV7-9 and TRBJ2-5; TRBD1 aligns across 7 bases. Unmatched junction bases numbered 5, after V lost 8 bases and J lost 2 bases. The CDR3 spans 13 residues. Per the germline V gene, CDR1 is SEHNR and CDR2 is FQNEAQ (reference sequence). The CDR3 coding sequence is TGTGCCAGCCAAGGGACAGCTCAAGAGACCCAGTACTTC. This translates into CASQGTAQETQYF.

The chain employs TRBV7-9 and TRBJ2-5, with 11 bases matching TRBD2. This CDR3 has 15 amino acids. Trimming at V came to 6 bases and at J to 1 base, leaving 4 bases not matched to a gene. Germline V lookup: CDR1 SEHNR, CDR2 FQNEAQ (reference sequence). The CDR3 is CASRQLAGVQETQYF. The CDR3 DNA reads TGTGCCAGCAGACAACTAGCGGGGGTCCAAGAGACCCAGTACTTC.

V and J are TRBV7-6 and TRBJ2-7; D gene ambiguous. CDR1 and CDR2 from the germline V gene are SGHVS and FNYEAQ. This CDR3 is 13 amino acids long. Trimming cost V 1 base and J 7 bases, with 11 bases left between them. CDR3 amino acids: CASSLVYAREQYF. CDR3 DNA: TGTGCCAGCAGCTTAGTATACGCGAGAGAGCAGTACTTC. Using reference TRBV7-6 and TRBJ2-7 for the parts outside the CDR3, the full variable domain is GAGVSQSPRYKVTKRGQDVALRCDPISGHVSLYWYRQALGQGPEFLTYFNYEAQQDKSGLPNDRFSAERPEGSISTLTIQRTEQRDSAMYRCASSLVYAREQYFGPGTRLTVT.

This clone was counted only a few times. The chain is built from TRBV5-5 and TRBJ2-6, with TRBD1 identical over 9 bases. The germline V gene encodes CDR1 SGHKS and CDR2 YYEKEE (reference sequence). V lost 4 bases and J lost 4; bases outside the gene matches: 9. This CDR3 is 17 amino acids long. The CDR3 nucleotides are TGTGCCAGCAGCCTGGGACAGGGAAGATCCGGGGCCAACGTCCTGACTTTC. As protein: CASSLGQGRSGANVLTF.

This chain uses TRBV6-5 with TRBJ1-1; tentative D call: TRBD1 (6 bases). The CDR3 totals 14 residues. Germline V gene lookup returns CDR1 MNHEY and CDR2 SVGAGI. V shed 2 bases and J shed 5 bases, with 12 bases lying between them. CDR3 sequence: CASSYRGGRTEAFF. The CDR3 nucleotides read TGTGCCAGCAGTTACAGGGGGGGACGGACTGAAGCTTTCTTT.

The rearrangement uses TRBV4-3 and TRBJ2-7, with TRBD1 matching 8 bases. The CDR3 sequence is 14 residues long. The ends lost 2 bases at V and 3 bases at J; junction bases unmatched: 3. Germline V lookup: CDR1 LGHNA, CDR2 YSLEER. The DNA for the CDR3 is TGCGCCAGCAGCCAACAGGGGGCAGGCTACGAGCAGTACTTC. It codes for CASSQQGAGYEQYF.

CDR3 nucleotides: TGTGCCAGCAGCTTAGAACCTAGCTCCTACGAGCAGTACTTC. It is translated as CASSLEPSSYEQYF. The V and J genes are TRBV7-9 and TRBJ2-7, with D unclear. V gave up 1 base and J gave up 0 bases, with 7 bases separating them. Germline assignment: CDR1 SEHNR and CDR2 FQNEAQ (reference sequence). CDR3 length: 14 amino acids.

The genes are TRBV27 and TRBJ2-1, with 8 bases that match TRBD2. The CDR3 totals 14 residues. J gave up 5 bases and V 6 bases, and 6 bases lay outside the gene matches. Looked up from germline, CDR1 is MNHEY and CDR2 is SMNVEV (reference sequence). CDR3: CASRISGDNNEQFF. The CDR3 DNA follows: TGTGCCAGCAGGATTAGCGGGGACAACAATGAGCAGTTCTTC.

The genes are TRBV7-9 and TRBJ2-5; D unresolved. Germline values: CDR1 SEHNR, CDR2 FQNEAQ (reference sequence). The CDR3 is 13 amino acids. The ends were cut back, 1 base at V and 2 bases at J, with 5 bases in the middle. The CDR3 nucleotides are TGTGCCAGCAGCTTAGAAGTACAAGAGACCCAGTACTTC. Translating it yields CASSLEVQETQYF.

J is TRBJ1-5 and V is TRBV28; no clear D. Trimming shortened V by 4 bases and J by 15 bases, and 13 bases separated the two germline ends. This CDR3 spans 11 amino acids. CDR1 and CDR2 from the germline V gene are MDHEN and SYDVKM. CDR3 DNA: TGTGCCAGCAGTTCGGCGTTATTTTGGCATTTT. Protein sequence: CASSSALFWHF.

The CDR3 DNA is TGTGCCAGCAGCGTCGGGGACACGATAATCTACGAGCAGTACTTC. It is translated as CASSVGDTIIYEQYF. The rearrangement links TRBV9 to TRBJ2-7; a weak D match, TRBD1 (6 bases). Trimming stripped 2 bases from V and 3 bases from J, with 15 bases between. CDR1 is SGDLS, CDR2 YYNGEE, per germline. This CDR3 is 15 amino acids long.

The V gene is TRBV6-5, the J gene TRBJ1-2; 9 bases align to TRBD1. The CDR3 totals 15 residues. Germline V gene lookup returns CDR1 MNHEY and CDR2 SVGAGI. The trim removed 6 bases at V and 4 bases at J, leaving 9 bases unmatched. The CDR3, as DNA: TGTGCCAGCAGACTCCCGGGACAGGGAACCTATGGCTACACCTTC. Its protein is CASRLPGQGTYGYTF.

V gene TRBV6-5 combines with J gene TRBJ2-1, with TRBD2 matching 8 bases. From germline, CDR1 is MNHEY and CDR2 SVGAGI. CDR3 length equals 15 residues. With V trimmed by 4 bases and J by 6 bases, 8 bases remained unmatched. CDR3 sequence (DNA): TGTGCCAGCAGTTTAACCCGGACTAGCAGCAATGAGCAGTTCTTC. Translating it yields CASSLTRTSSNEQFF.

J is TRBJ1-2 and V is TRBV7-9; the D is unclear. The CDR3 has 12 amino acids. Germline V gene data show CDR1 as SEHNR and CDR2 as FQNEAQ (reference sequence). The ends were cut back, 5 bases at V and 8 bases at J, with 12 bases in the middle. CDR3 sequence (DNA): TGTGCCAGCAGCCCTAGGTTAGGGGGCTACACCTTC. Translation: CASSPRLGGYTF.

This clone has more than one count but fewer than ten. CDR3 sequence reads: CASSLEAGAIYEQYF. CDR3 nucleotide sequence: TGTGCCAGCAGCTTAGAGGCGGGAGCGATCTACGAGCAGTACTTC. The genes are TRBV11-2 and TRBJ2-7; 7 nucleotides align to TRBD2. Per the germline V gene, CDR1 is SGHAT and CDR2 is FQNNGV. CDR3 size: 15 residues. With V trimmed by 0 bases and J by 3 bases, 5 bases remained unmatched.

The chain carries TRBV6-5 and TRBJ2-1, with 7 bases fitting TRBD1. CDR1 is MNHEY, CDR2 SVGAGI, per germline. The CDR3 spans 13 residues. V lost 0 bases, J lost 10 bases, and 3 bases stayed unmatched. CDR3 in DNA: TGTGCCAGCAGTTACTCGACAGGGCGGGAGCAGTTCTTC. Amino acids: CASSYSTGREQFF.

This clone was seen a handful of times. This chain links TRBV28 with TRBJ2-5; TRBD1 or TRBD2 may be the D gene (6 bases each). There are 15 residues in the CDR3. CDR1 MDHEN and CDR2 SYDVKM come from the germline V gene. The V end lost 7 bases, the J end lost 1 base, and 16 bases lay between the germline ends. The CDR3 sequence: CASKPPGDIQETQYF. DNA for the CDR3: TGTGCCAGCAAGCCCCCGGGGGACATCCAAGAGACCCAGTACTTC.

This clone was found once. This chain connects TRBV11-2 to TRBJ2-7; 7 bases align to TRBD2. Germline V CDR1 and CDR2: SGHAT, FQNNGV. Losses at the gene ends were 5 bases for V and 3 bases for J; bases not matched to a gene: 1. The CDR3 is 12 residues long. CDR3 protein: CASSGGGYEQYF. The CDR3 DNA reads TGTGCCAGCAGCGGCGGGGGCTACGAGCAGTACTTC.